This T cell receptor beta chain was found in a study of breast tumors, draining lymph nodes, adjacent tissues. TCRdb reanalysed the multiplex PCR reads using MiXCR and keeps one entry per CDR3 protein. The sample holds nearly 200,000 distinct CDR3 sequences, approximately 33% seen once. V shed 8 bases, J shed 3 bases, and the junction held 7 bases outside the gene matches. CDR3 length: 13 amino acids. The germline V gene encodes CDR1 MNHEY and CDR2 SVGEGT. Of note for this clonotype: Antigen unknown.

Axillary draining lymph nodes of breast cancer patients supplied the node samples. General observations from the study: Compared with basal-like, luminal-like tumors shared significantly more repertoire with nontumor tissue. Most tumor T cells seemingly derive from lymph node, then expand in tumor. The lymph node origin of tumor T cells was framed as consistent with a hypothesis, not demonstrated.

The J gene is TRBJ2-7, the V gene TRBV6-2 or TRBV6-3; TRBD2 agrees at 7 bases. The TCR comes from a female donor with breast cancer. Some clones in this sample may be carry-over from other donors' samples. Sequencing was performed on axillary lymph node tissue. CDR3 nucleotides: TGTGCCAGCCGTGCTAGCGGAATCTACGAGCAGTACTTC. Protein: CASRASGIYEQYF.